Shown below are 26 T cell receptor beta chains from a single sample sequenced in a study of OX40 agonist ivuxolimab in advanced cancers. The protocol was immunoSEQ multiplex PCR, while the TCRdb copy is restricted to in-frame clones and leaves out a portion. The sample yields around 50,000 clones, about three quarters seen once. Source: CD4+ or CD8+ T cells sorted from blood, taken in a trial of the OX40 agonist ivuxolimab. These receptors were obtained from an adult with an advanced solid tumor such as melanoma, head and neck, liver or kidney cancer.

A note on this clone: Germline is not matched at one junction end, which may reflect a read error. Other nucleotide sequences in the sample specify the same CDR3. The chain's CDR3 is CASTAGLGNTIYF. The CDR3 DNA follows: TGCGCCAGCACCGCGGGGCTTGGAAACACCATATATTTT. The J gene is TRBJ1-3, the V gene TRBV6-1; TRBD1 might be the D (5 bases). CDR3 length: 13 amino acids. Germline-derived CDR1 and CDR2 are MNHNS and SASEGT.

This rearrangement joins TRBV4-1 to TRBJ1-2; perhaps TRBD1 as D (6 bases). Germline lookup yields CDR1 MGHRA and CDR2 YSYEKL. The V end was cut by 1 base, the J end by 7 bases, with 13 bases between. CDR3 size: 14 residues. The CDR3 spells CASSQVAGTFGYTF. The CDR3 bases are TGCGCCAGCAGCCAAGTAGCAGGGACATTTGGCTACACCTTC.

The CDR3 nucleotides read TGTGCCAGCAGCCCAGCGTACAGGGGGGGCTACGAGCAGTACTTC. This encodes CASSPAYRGGYEQYF. The V gene is TRBV6-6, the J gene TRBJ2-7; a weak D match, TRBD1 (8 bases). Between the trimmed V and J ends, which lost 6 bases and 3 bases, there was a span of 18 bases. Germline CDR1 MNHNY, CDR2 SVGAGI (reference sequence). The CDR3 is 15 residues long.

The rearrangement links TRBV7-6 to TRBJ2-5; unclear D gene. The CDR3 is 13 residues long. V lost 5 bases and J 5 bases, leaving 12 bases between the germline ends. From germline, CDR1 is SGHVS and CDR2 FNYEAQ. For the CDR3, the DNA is TGTGCCAGCAGCCCAGAGTTACAGGAGACCCAGTACTTC. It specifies CASSPELQETQYF.

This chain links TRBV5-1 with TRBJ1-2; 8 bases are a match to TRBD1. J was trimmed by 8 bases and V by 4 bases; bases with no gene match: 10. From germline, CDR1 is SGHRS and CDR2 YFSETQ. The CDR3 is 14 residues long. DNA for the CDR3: TGCGCCAGCAGCCTCCCAGGACAGGGCGGAGGCTACACCTTC. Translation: CASSLPGQGGGYTF.

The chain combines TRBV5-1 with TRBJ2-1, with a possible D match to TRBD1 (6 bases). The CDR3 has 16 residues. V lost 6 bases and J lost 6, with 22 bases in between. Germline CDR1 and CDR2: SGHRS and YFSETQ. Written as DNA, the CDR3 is TGCGCCAGCACCCCTTGGGTCCAGGGGCCGGGCAATGAGCAGTTCTTC. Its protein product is CASTPWVQGPGNEQFF.

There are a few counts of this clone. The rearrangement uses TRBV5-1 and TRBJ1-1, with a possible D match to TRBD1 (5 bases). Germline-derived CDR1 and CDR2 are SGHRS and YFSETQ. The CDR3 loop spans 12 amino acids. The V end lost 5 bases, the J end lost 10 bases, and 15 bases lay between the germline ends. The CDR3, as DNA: TGCGCCAGCAGAGAAAGTCGGGACCCAGCTTTCTTT. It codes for CASRESRDPAFF.

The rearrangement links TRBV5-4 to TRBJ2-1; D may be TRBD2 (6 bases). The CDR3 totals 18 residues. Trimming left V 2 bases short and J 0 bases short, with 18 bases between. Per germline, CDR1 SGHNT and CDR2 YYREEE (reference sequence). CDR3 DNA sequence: TGTGCCAGCAGCTTAGAGGGCTTTACGGGAGACTCCTACAATGAGCAGTTCTTC. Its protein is CASSLEGFTGDSYNEQFF.

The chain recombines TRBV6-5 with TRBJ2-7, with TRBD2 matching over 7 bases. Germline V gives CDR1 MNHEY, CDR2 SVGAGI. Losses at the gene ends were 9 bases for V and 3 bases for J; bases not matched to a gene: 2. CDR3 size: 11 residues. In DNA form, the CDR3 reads TGTGCCAGTGGGAGGGACTACGAGCAGTACTTC. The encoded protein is CASGRDYEQYF.

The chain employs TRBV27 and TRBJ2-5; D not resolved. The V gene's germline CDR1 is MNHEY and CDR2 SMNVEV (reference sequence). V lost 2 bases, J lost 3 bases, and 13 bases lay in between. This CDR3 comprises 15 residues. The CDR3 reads CASSLLPLTEETQYF. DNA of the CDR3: TGTGCCAGCAGTTTACTCCCCTTGACGGAAGAGACCCAGTACTTC.

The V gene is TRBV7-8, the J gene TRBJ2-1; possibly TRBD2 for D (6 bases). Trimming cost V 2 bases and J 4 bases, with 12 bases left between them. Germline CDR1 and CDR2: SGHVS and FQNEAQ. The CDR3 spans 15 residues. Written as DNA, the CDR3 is TGTGCCAGCAGCTTAACCGGGACTGGTTACAATGAGCAGTTCTTC. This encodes CASSLTGTGYNEQFF.

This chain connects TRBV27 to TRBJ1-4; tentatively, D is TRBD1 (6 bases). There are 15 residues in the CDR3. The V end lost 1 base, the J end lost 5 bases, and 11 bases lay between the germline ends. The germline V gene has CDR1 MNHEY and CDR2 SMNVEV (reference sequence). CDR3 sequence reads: CASSLYAGENEKLFF. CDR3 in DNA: TGTGCCAGCAGTTTATACGCAGGGGAGAATGAAAAACTGTTTTTT.

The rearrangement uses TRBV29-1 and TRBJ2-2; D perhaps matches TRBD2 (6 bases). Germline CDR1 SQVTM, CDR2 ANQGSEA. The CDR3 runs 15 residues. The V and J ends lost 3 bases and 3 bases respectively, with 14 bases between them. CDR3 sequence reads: CSVDFGTSDTGELFF. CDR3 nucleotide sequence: TGCAGCGTTGATTTTGGGACTTCTGACACCGGGGAGCTGTTTTTT.

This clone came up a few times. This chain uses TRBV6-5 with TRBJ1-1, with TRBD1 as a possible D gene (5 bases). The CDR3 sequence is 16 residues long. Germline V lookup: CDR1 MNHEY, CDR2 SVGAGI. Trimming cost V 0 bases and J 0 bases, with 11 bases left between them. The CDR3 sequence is CASSYSGDLMNTEAFF. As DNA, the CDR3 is TGTGCCAGCAGTTACTCCGGGGACCTCATGAACACTGAAGCTTTCTTT.

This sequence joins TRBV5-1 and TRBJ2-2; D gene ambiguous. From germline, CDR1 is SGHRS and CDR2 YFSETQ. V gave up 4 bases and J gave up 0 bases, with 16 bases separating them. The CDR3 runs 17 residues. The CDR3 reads CASSQILDKPNTGELFF. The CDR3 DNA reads TGCGCCAGCAGCCAAATTTTAGACAAGCCGAACACCGGGGAGCTGTTTTTT.

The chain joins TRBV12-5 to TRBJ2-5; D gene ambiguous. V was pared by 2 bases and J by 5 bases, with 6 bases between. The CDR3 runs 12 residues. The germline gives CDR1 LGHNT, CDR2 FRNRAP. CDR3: CASGLLGETQYF. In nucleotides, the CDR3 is TGTGCTAGTGGTTTGTTGGGGGAGACCCAGTACTTC.

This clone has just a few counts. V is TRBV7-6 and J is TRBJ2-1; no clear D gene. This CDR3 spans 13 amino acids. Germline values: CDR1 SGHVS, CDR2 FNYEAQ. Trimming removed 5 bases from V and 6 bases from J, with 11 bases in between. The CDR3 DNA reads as TGTGCCAGCAGCCCTGATGGGTTCAATGAGCAGTTCTTC. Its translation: CASSPDGFNEQFF. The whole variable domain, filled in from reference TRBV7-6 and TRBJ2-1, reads GAGVSQSPRYKVTKRGQDVALRCDPISGHVSLYWYRQALGQGPEFLTYFNYEAQQDKSGLPNDRFSAERPEGSISTLTIQRTEQRDSAMYRCASSPDGFNEQFFGPGTRLTVL.

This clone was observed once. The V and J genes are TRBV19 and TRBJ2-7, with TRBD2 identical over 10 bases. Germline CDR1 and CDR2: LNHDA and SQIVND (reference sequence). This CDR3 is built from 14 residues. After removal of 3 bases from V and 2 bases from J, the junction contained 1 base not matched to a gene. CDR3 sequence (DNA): TGTGCCAGTAGTATCACTAGCGGGACCTACGAGCAGTACTTC. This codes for CASSITSGTYEQYF. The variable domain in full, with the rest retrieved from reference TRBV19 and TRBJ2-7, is DGGITQSPKYLFRKEGQNVTLSCEQNLNHDAMYWYRQDPGQGLRLIYYSQIVNDFQKGDIAEGYSVSREKKESFPLTVTSAQKNPTAFYLCASSITSGTYEQYFGPGTRLTVT.

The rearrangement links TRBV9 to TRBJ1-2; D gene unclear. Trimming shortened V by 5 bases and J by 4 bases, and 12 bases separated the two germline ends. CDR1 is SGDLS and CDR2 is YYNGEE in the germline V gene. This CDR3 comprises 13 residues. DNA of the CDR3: TGTGCCAGCAGGGACGCCCACTCCTATGGCTACACCTTC. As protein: CASRDAHSYGYTF. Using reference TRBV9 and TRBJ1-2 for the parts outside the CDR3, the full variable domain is DSGVTQTPKHLITATGQRVTLRCSPRSGDLSVYWYQQSLDQGLQFLIQYYNGEERAKGNILERFSAQQFPDLHSELNLSSLELGDSALYFCASRDAHSYGYTFGSGTRLTVV.

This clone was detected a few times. CDR3 bases: TGTGCCAGCAGCGTAGCAGGGAACCGGAACGAGCAGTACTTC. This sequence encodes CASSVAGNRNEQYF. The J gene is TRBJ2-7, the V gene TRBV9, with D possibly matching TRBD1 (5 bases). The CDR3 is 14 residues long. The germline CDR1 and CDR2 sequences are SGDLS and YYNGEE. Deletions cut 0 bases from V and 5 bases from J, with 12 bases between.

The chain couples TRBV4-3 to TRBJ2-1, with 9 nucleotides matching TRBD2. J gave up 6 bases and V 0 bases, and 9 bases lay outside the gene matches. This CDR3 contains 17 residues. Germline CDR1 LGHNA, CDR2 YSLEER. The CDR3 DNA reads TGCGCCAGCAGCCAAGATATAGCGGGAGACTCGGGCAATGAGCAGTTCTTC. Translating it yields CASSQDIAGDSGNEQFF.

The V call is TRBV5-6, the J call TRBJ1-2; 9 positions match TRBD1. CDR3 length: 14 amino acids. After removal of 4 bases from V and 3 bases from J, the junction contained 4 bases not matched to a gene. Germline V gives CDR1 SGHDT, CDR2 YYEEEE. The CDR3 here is CASSRGTGYYGYTF. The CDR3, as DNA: TGTGCCAGCAGCCGAGGGACAGGGTACTATGGCTACACCTTC.

CDR3 nucleotide sequence: TGTGCCAGCAGCTTATCTAGTCCGGCAGATACGCAGTATTTT. Its translation: CASSLSSPADTQYF. The chain carries TRBV7-2 and TRBJ2-3; D is uncertain. CDR1 and CDR2 (germline): SGHTA, FQGNSA. V dropped 2 bases and J dropped 4 bases, with 10 bases sitting between them. The CDR3 runs to 14 residues.

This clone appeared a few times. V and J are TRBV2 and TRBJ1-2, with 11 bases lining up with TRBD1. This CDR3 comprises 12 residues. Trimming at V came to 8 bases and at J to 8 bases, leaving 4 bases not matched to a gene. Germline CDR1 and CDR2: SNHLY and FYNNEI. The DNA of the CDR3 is TGTGCCAGCGAGGGACAGGGGGACGGCTACACCTTC. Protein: CASEGQGDGYTF. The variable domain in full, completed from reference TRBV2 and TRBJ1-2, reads EPEVTQTPSHQVTQMGQEVILRCVPISNHLYFYWYRQILGQKVEFLVSFYNNEISEKSEIFDDQFSVERPDGSNFTLKIRSTKLEDSAMYFCASEGQGDGYTFGSGTRLTVV.

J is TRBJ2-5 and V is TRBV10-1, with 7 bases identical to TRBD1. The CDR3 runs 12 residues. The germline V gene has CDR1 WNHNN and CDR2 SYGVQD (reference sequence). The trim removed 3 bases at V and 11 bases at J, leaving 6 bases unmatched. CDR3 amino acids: CASSEGTADQYF. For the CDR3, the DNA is TGCGCCAGCAGTGAAGGGACAGCTGATCAGTACTTC.

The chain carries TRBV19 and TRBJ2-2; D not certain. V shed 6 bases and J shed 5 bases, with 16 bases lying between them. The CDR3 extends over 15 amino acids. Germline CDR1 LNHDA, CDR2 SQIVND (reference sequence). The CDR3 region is CASRSDTWGTGELFF. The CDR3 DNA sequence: TGTGCCAGTAGGAGTGACACCTGGGGTACCGGGGAGCTGTTTTTT. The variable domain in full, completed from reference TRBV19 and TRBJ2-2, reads DGGITQSPKYLFRKEGQNVTLSCEQNLNHDAMYWYRQDPGQGLRLIYYSQIVNDFQKGDIAEGYSVSREKKESFPLTVTSAQKNPTAFYLCASRSDTWGTGELFFGEGSRLTVL.